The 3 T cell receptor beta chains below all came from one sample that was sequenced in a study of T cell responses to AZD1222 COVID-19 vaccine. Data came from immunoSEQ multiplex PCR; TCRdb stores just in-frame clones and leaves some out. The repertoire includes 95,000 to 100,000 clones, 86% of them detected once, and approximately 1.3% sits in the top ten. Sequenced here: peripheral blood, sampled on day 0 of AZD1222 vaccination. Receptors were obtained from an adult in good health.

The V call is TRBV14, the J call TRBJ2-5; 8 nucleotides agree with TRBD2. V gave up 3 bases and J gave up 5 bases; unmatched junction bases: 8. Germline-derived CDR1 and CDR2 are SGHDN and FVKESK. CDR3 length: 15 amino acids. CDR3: CASSHWASGRETQYF. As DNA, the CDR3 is TGTGCCAGCAGCCACTGGGCTAGCGGGCGGGAGACCCAGTACTTC.

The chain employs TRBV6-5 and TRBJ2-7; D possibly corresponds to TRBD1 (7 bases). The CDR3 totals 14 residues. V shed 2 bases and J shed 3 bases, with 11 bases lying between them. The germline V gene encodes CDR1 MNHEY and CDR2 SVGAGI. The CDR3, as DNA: TGTGCCAGCAGTTACGGGCAGGGGGGCTACGAGCAGTACTTC. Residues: CASSYGQGGYEQYF.

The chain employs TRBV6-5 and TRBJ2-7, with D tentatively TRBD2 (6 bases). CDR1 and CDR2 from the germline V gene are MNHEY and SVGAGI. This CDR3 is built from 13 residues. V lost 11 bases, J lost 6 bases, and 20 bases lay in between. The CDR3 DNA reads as TGTGCCTTAGTGGCTAGCGCTTCTTTCGAGCAGTACTTC. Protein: CALVASASFEQYF.